These T cell receptor beta chains were read from a single sample in a study of Tregs in tolerant kidney transplant recipients. Libraries were prepared by immunoSEQ multiplex PCR; TCRdb keeps only in-frame clonotypes and omits some of them. The data contain tens of thousands of clones, 75% to 95% of them seen just once; the ten biggest clones take up around 1.4%. Sequenced here: CD4+ T cells from blood (PBMCs), sampled 24 months after the transplant. The receptors were sampled from a human patient who received a combined kidney and bone marrow transplant. Some of these T cells may belong to the graft donor. The CDR3 runs from the conserved cysteine through the conserved F or W. A D gene is named only where the DNA matches it firmly. Part of the rows lack a size; the others show once, few, many or a class for expanded clones.

v_call,j_call,clone_size,d_call,cdr3_nt,cdr3_aa
TRBV7-9,TRBJ1-5,NA,NA,TGTGCCAGCAGCTTAGACGGTTATCAGCCCCAGCATTTT,CASSLDGYQPQHF
TRBV4-2,TRBJ2-7,NA,NA,TGTGCCAGCAGCCAAGGGCAAGCGCAGCAGTACTTC,CASSQGQAQQYF
TRBV11-2,TRBJ2-1,NA,TRBD2,TGTGCCAGCAGCCTAGCGGGAGCCTACAATGAGCAGTTCTTC,CASSLAGAYNEQFF
TRBV6-6,TRBJ2-3,NA,NA,TGTGCCAGCACCGGACTCCTAGTCCCAACAGATACGCAGTATTTT,CASTGLLVPTDTQYF
TRBV14,TRBJ1-1,NA,NA,TGTGCCAGCAGCCAAAGGTCTAGCGGGGCTTTCTTT,CASSQRSSGAFF
TRBV7-2,TRBJ2-1,NA,TRBD2,TGTGCCAGCAGCTTAGGGGGACTAGCAGTAAATGAGCAGTTCTTC,CASSLGGLAVNEQFF
TRBV19,TRBJ1-6,NA,TRBD1,TGTGCCAGTAGTTTCCACAGGGGGCCCAGTTCACCCCTCCACTTT,CASSFHRGPSSPLHF
TRBV4-3,TRBJ1-2,once,TRBD1,TGCGCCAGCAGCCAAGCTAGGGGACAGGGCCTCTATGGCTACACCTTC,CASSQARGQGLYGYTF
TRBV11-1,TRBJ1-2,NA,NA,TGTGCCAGCAGCCTATCGCCCAACTATGGCTACACCTTC,CASSLSPNYGYTF
TRBV25-1,TRBJ2-7,once,TRBD2,TGTGCCAGCAGGCGGACTAGCGCCAGCTCCTACGAGCAGTACTTC,CASRRTSASSYEQYF
TRBV5-5,TRBJ1-1,NA,NA,TGTGCCAGCAGCTTGCCCGTGGGCAGATTGAACACTGAAGCTTTCTTT,CASSLPVGRLNTEAFF
TRBV30,TRBJ2-3,NA,NA,TGTGCCTGGATTTCAGGGGTTTTGACAGATACGCAGTATTTT,CAWISGVLTDTQYF
TRBV9,TRBJ2-5,NA,TRBD2,TGTGCCAGCAGCGTGTTGCGGGGGGCGCAGGAGACCCAGTACTTC,CASSVLRGAQETQYF
TRBV5-8,TRBJ1-5,NA,NA,TGTGCCAGCAGCCATAGACGGACAGTTAATCAGCCCCAGCATTTT,CASSHRRTVNQPQHF
TRBV2,TRBJ2-3,NA,NA,TGTGCCAGCAGTGCAGGCCCCCCGGATACGCAGTATTTT,CASSAGPPDTQYF
TRBV19,TRBJ2-2,NA,NA,TGTGCCAGTAGTATACAAACGAACACCGGGGAGCTGTTTTTT,CASSIQTNTGELFF
TRBV5-1,TRBJ1-1,NA,NA,TGCGCCAGCAGCTTGGAGGGGCACCGCACTGAAGCTTTCTTT,CASSLEGHRTEAFF
TRBV6-4,TRBJ2-7,NA,NA,TGTGCCAGAAGACAGGACTTCTCCTACGAGCAGTACTTC,CARRQDFSYEQYF
TRBV19,TRBJ1-2,NA,TRBD1,TGTGCCAGTAGCTCTGAGTCGAGGGGGCGAAATGGCTACACCTTC,CASSSESRGRNGYTF
TRBV9,TRBJ1-1,NA,NA,TGTGCCAGCAGCGTAGCAGGGGCCCCTGAAGCTTTCTTT,CASSVAGAPEAFF
TRBV4-2,TRBJ1-2,NA,TRBD1,TGTGCCAGCAGCCAAGACAGGGGGACCTATGGCTACACCTTC,CASSQDRGTYGYTF
TRBV7-2,TRBJ2-1,NA,NA,TGTGCCAGCAGCTTATACCCCCCCCGGACTGGGAATGAGCAGTTCTTC,CASSLYPPRTGNEQFF
TRBV10-3,TRBJ1-6,once,TRBD1,TGTGCCATCAAGGGCTCCGGGACAGGGTCCCCCCTCCACTTT,CAIKGSGTGSPLHF
TRBV21-1,TRBJ1-5,NA,NA,TGTGCCAGCAGCTCAAAGGGACAGGGAAATCAGCCCCAGCATTTT,CASSSKGQGNQPQHF
TRBV7-3,TRBJ2-3,NA,NA,TGTGCCAGCAGCTTAGTCCCGGGAAACACAGATACGCAGTATTTT,CASSLVPGNTDTQYF
TRBV5-6,TRBJ2-1,NA,TRBD2,TGTGCCAGCAGCTTGGGACTAGCGGGAGATCGTGAGCAGTTCTTC,CASSLGLAGDREQFF
TRBV9,TRBJ2-1,NA,TRBD2,TGTGCCAGCAGCAGGACTAGTTCCTACAATGAGCAGTTCTTC,CASSRTSSYNEQFF
TRBV4-3,TRBJ1-2,NA,NA,TGCGCCAGCAGCCAAGATCTTTCGCGGGACGGATCTTTCGGTGGCTACACCTTC,CASSQDLSRDGSFGGYTF
TRBV11-3,TRBJ1-6,NA,NA,TGTGCCAGCAGCTTAGATAGGGGTTCACCCCTCCACTTT,CASSLDRGSPLHF
TRBV6-1,TRBJ2-5,NA,TRBD2,TGTGCCAGCAGTGATACGCGGAGGGCGGGACTAGCATCGACCCAGTACTTC,CASSDTRRAGLASTQYF
TRBV29-1,TRBJ1-2,NA,NA,TGCAGCGTCAAAACGAGCGAATATGGCTACACCTTC,CSVKTSEYGYTF
TRBV18,TRBJ1-1,once,NA,TGTGCCAGCTCACCACGACAGGACGAAATCACTGAAGCTTTCTTT,CASSPRQDEITEAFF
TRBV7-2,TRBJ2-7,NA,NA,TGTGCCAGCAGACTATGGGCTAGCGATATGTACTTC,CASRLWASDMYF
TRBV27,TRBJ2-3,NA,TRBD1,TGTGCCAGCAGTTTACGCCGGGACAGCACGCAGTATTTT,CASSLRRDSTQYF
TRBV4-3,TRBJ2-2,NA,NA,TGCGCCAGCAGCCAAGATCCAGGAATGAACGGGGAGCTGTTTTTT,CASSQDPGMNGELFF
TRBV5-6,TRBJ2-2,NA,TRBD2,TGTGCCAGCAGCCCTCTAGCGGGGGGGCATACCGGGGAGCTGTTTTTT,CASSPLAGGHTGELFF
TRBV14,TRBJ2-7,NA,TRBD1,TGTGCCAGCAGCCAAGTGTGGGACAGGGGTCTATACTACGACGAGCAGTACTTC,CASSQVWDRGLYYDEQYF
TRBV7-3,TRBJ2-1,NA,TRBD2,TGTGCCAGCAGCTTAGTTAGCGGGGGACCCGATGAGCAGTTCTTC,CASSLVSGGPDEQFF
TRBV5-6,TRBJ2-2,NA,TRBD2,TGTGCCAGCAGCTTTTCGGTGAGCGGGAGAGTTGACGGGGAGCTGTTTTTT,CASSFSVSGRVDGELFF
TRBV12-5,TRBJ2-5,NA,TRBD2,TGTGCTAGTGCCTCGGGGGGGCGCCAAGAGACCCAGTACTTC,CASASGGRQETQYF
TRBV5-4,TRBJ2-3,NA,TRBD2,TGTGCCAGCAGGCCAACACTAGCGGTCGGGAGTCCCGATACGCAGTATTTT,CASRPTLAVGSPDTQYF
TRBV4-3,TRBJ1-4,NA,NA,TGCGCCAGCAGCCAAGTAGGGACAACCTTGAAAAAACTGTTTTTT,CASSQVGTTLKKLFF
TRBV27,TRBJ1-5,NA,NA,TGTGCCAGCAGTTTATCTAAAGAGGTAGCCCAGCATTTT,CASSLSKEVAQHF
TRBV6-5,TRBJ1-1,NA,TRBD1,TGTGCCAGCCCAGAAACAGGGGCCGCTGAAGCTTTCTTT,CASPETGAAEAFF
TRBV30,TRBJ2-7,NA,TRBD2,TGTGCCTGGAGTGGGACTAGCGGGTCCCGGGGCTCCTACGAGCAGTACTTC,CAWSGTSGSRGSYEQYF
TRBV9,TRBJ2-1,NA,TRBD2,TGTGCCAGCAGCGTAGTGCCCCGCGGACTAGTTTCCTACAATGAGCAGTTCTTC,CASSVVPRGLVSYNEQFF
TRBV18,TRBJ2-5,NA,TRBD1,TGTGCCAGCTCACCACGACAGGGAAATAAAGAGACCCAGTACTTC,CASSPRQGNKETQYF
TRBV5-1,TRBJ2-7,NA,TRBD2,TGCGCCAGCAGCTGGGACTATCAGACCTACGAGCAGTACTTC,CASSWDYQTYEQYF
TRBV5-1,TRBJ1-2,once,NA,TGCGCCAGCAGGTCAGGGTTTAACTATGGCTACACCTTC,CASRSGFNYGYTF